This T cell receptor beta chain was retrieved from a study of blood T cell repertoires in COVID-19. Clones were sequenced by immunoSEQ multiplex PCR, and TCRdb holds only the in-frame ones, with some missing. The top ten clones hold 5.2% of a sample with a few hundred thousand clones, 80% to 85% of them seen once. The length of the CDR3 is 15 residues. Per germline, CDR1 SGHNT and CDR2 YYREEE (reference sequence). The junction had 4 bases not matched to a gene; V was cut back by 2 bases and J by 4 bases. The TCR comes from a woman in her seventies with COVID-19, enrolled during active disease. The specimen was peripheral blood. The rearrangement joins TRBV5-4 to TRBJ2-2; TRBD2 aligns across 8 bases. The CDR3 sequence is CASSFNGRATGELFF. The CDR3 nucleotides are TGTGCCAGCAGCTTTAACGGGAGGGCCACCGGGGAGCTGTTTTTT.